Listed below are T cell receptor beta chains from one sample, sequenced in a study of cytomegalovirus exposure and HLA in healthy donors. Assay: immunoSEQ multiplex PCR; the TCRdb copy retains only in-frame clones and omits some. The sample has 150,000 to 200,000 clones, 85% seen once. The sequencing input was PBMCs. Source of these receptors: a man aged 18 to 29 in good health and CMV-seropositive. Each CDR3 is given with its conserved first and last residue. D genes are given only for firm matches. The listing skips clone size in some rows; elsewhere it reads once, few, many or a size class.

v_gene	abundance	d_gene	j_gene	CDR3aa	CDR3nt
TRBV5-5	-	TRBD1	TRBJ2-7	CASSLLARTGDYEQYF	TGTGCCAGCAGCTTGCTTGCAAGGACAGGGGATTACGAGCAGTACTTC
TRBV5-1	-	TRBD1	TRBJ1-4	CASSLGTGHEKLFF	TGCGCCAGCAGCTTGGGGACAGGGCATGAAAAACTGTTTTTT
TRBV5-8	-	-	TRBJ2-2	CASSLSVTGELFF	TGTGCCAGCAGCTTGTCTGTAACCGGGGAGCTGTTTTTT
TRBV19	-	-	TRBJ2-6	CASSISSSGANVLTF	TGTGCCAGTAGTATTTCGAGCTCTGGGGCCAACGTCCTGACTTTC
TRBV28	-	-	TRBJ1-2	CASSFGNGDYGYTF	TGTGCCAGCAGTTTCGGGAACGGGGACTATGGCTACACCTTC
TRBV29-1	-	-	TRBJ2-5	CSVVWVGLTEETQYF	TGCAGCGTTGTATGGGTGGGACTTACCGAAGAGACCCAGTACTTC
TRBV5-1	-	TRBD2	TRBJ2-2	CASSFNNLAGAGELFF	TGCGCCAGCAGCTTTAATAATCTAGCGGGAGCCGGGGAGCTGTTTTTT
TRBV5-1	-	TRBD1	TRBJ2-7	CASSVQGARGSYEQYF	TGCGCCAGCAGCGTACAGGGGGCGCGGGGCTCCTACGAGCAGTACTTC
TRBV28	-	TRBD1	TRBJ1-5	CASSSPQGASFSNQPQHF	TGTGCCAGCAGTTCGCCCCAGGGGGCGTCTTTTAGCAATCAGCCCCAGCATTTT
TRBV12-1	-	-	TRBJ1-6	CASSFRSTGGNSPLHF	TGTGCCAGCAGCTTCCGTTCGACAGGGGGAAATTCACCCCTCCACTTT
TRBV5-1	few	TRBD2	TRBJ2-1	CASSLLGLADYNEQFF	TGCGCCAGCAGCTTGTTAGGACTAGCGGACTACAATGAGCAGTTCTTC
TRBV4-1	-	TRBD1	TRBJ2-1	CASSPGQGGRYNEQFF	TGCGCCAGCAGCCCGGGACAGGGCGGACGGTACAATGAGCAGTTCTTC
TRBV2	-	-	TRBJ1-2	CASSPGQLYGYTF	TGTGCCAGCAGTCCCGGACAGCTCTATGGCTACACCTTC
TRBV2	-	-	TRBJ2-5	CASRGTGEETQYF	TGTGCCAGCAGGGGTACGGGGGAGGAGACCCAGTACTTC
TRBV27	once	-	TRBJ2-7	CASSSRGMHEQYF	TGTGCCAGCAGTAGCAGGGGTATGCACGAGCAGTACTTC
TRBV28	few	-	TRBJ2-1	CASSLESSGQFF	TGTGCCAGCAGTTTAGAGTCAAGCGGGCAGTTCTTC
TRBV9	-	TRBD1	TRBJ1-2	CASSAPGQINYGYTF	TGTGCCAGCAGCGCCCCGGGACAGATTAACTATGGCTACACCTTC
TRBV27	-	-	TRBJ1-5	CASAQGSNQPQHF	TGTGCCAGCGCTCAGGGGAGCAATCAGCCCCAGCATTTT
TRBV11-2	once	-	TRBJ1-2	CASRLAGDPYGYTF	TGTGCCAGCAGACTGGCGGGGGACCCCTATGGCTACACCTTC
TRBV5-1	-	TRBD1	TRBJ1-5	CASSVGTGGQPQHF	TGCGCCAGCAGCGTGGGGACAGGCGGTCAGCCCCAGCATTTT
TRBV28	-	TRBD1	TRBJ2-3	CASRPRYRGTDTQYF	TGTGCCAGCAGACCTCGTTACAGGGGTACAGATACGCAGTATTTT
TRBV29-1	-	-	TRBJ1-5	CSVKDTGQPQHF	TGCAGCGTCAAGGACACAGGCCAGCCCCAGCATTTT
TRBV7-2	few	TRBD2	TRBJ2-7	CASSLAPSGRDFSYEQYF	TGTGCCAGCAGCTTAGCCCCTAGCGGGAGGGATTTTTCCTACGAGCAGTACTTC
TRBV10-3	-	TRBD1	TRBJ1-2	CAATGQINYGYTF	TGTGCCGCCACGGGACAGATTAACTATGGCTACACCTTC
TRBV7-8	-	TRBD1	TRBJ2-1	CASSSRQGASEQFF	TGTGCCAGCAGCTCTCGACAGGGGGCGAGTGAGCAGTTCTTC
TRBV7-2	once	-	TRBJ2-2	CASSLDNAGELFF	TGTGCCAGCAGCTTAGATAATGCCGGGGAGCTGTTTTTT
TRBV28	-	-	TRBJ1-2	CASSSHSGALYGYTF	TGTGCCAGCAGTTCCCATTCAGGGGCACTCTATGGCTACACCTTC
TRBV4-1	-	-	TRBJ2-5	CASSQGGYLVETQYF	TGCGCCAGCAGCCAAGGAGGGTATCTAGTAGAGACCCAGTACTTC
TRBV11-3	-	TRBD2	TRBJ2-3	CASSLDASGTSSTDTQYF	TGTGCCAGCAGCTTAGATGCCTCCGGGACTAGTAGCACAGATACGCAGTATTTT
TRBV5-4	-	-	TRBJ2-5	CASSLTGRGRQETQYF	TGTGCCAGCAGCTTGACGGGACGGGGGAGGCAAGAGACCCAGTACTTC
TRBV28	-	TRBD1	TRBJ2-3	CASKPTGMGTDTQYF	TGTGCCAGCAAACCGACAGGGATGGGCACAGATACGCAGTATTTT
TRBV25-1	-	-	TRBJ2-7	CASSEGQAPYLYEQYF	TGTGCCAGCAGTGAGGGGCAAGCGCCCTACCTCTACGAGCAGTACTTC
TRBV29-1	few	-	TRBJ1-2	CSVEVGSSDGYTF	TGCAGCGTTGAAGTTGGGAGCAGCGATGGCTACACCTTC
TRBV5-1	-	TRBD1	TRBJ1-3	CASSRKTGETGNTIYF	TGCGCCAGCAGCCGAAAAACAGGGGAAACTGGAAACACCATATATTTT
TRBV5-1	-	-	TRBJ1-1	CASSLSGTEAFF	TGCGCCAGCAGCTTATCGGGCACTGAAGCTTTCTTT
TRBV5-6	-	-	TRBJ1-5	CASSLGDQPQHF	TGTGCCAGCAGCTTAGGGGATCAGCCCCAGCATTTT
TRBV2	-	-	TRBJ2-3	CASSEALRDWDTQYF	TGTGCCAGCAGTGAAGCGCTGAGGGACTGGGATACGCAGTATTTT
TRBV27	-	TRBD1	TRBJ1-2	CASSLRTGGASNYGYTF	TGTGCCAGCAGTTTAAGGACAGGGGGTGCTTCTAACTATGGCTACACCTTC
TRBV7-3	-	TRBD1	TRBJ2-7	CASSEGSWDRGSEQYF	TGTGCCAGCAGCGAGGGGAGTTGGGACAGGGGCTCCGAGCAGTACTTC
TRBV7-2	-	TRBD1	TRBJ1-6	CASSSDRANSPLHF	TGTGCCAGCAGCTCGGACAGGGCTAATTCACCCCTCCACTTT
TRBV28	once	TRBD2	TRBJ2-2	CASSLDLAGYTGELFF	TGTGCCAGCAGTTTAGATCTAGCGGGGTACACCGGGGAGCTGTTTTTT
TRBV6-5	-	-	TRBJ1-3	CASGRGNSGNTIYF	TGTGCCAGCGGGAGGGGAAACTCTGGAAACACCATATATTTT